The clone carrying this T cell receptor beta chain was counted a few times. As handled by the study authors: Amplification with reference gene primers provided the estimates of nucleated cell counts. Assay used: immunoSEQ multiplex PCR; TCRdb lists only in-frame clones, some missing. V and J calls and clone size are those listed in that table; D and trimming were worked out from the DNA. Here the sample spans about 230,000 clones, 65% to 85% being singletons. The data were obtained in a study of blood T cell repertoires in COVID-19. Study at large: Samples representing acute and convalescent COVID-19 were sourced from the United States, Italy and Spain. PBMCs, B-cell-depleted T cells, or T cells provided the cDNA or gDNA that made up the material.

V was trimmed by 1 base and J by 4 bases, leaving 19 bases between them. Germline V gene data show CDR1 as SEHNR and CDR2 as FQNEAQ (reference sequence). The CDR3 runs to 17 residues. Input material: peripheral blood. The rearrangement links TRBV7-9 to TRBJ2-5; D is perhaps TRBD1 (6 bases). The sequence was collected from an elderly man with acute or convalescent COVID-19. DNA of the CDR3: TGTGCCAGCAGCTTAGGAAATACAGGGACGCCCCGAGAGACCCAGTACTTC. Encoded protein: CASSLGNTGTPRETQYF. Based on the CDR3 plus reference TRBV7-9 and TRBJ2-5, the full variable domain is DTGVSQNPRHKITKRGQNVTFRCDPISEHNRLYWYRQTLGQGPEFLTYFQNEAQLEKSRLLSDRFSAERPKGSFSTLEIQRTEQGDSAMYLCASSLGNTGTPRETQYFGPGTRLLVL.